Below are 25 T cell receptor beta chains sequenced from a single sample in a study of T cell repertoires in cytomegalovirus infection. TCRdb redid the calling of the reads with MiXCR, one entry per CDR3 protein. This table holds roughly 200,000 distinct CDR3 sequences, around 35% found once. Which antigens these TCRs recognize remains unknown. Sequences were derived from CD8+ T cells from cultured PBMCs, sampled from culture after CMV antigen stimulation. The receptors shown here come from a human donor in good health (CMV status not recorded). Some clones in this sample may be carry-over from other donors' samples.

Worth noting for this clonotype: Compared with germline, one end of the junction differs, possibly owing to a read error. CDR3 DNA: TGTGCCAGCAGCTTAAGACAGGATGAAAAAATGTTTTTT. Translation gives CASSLRQDEKMFF. The V call is TRBV11-2, the J call TRBJ1-4; a weak D match, TRBD1 (6 bases). The germline CDR1 and CDR2 sequences are SGHAT and FQNNGV. The CDR3 is 13 amino acids.

This clonotype occurred a few times. The V gene is TRBV10-3, the J gene TRBJ2-7, with 7 bases matching TRBD2. V lost 8 bases and J lost 0; bases outside the gene matches: 4. Germline-derived CDR1 and CDR2 are ENHRY and SYGVKD. This CDR3 contains 13 residues. This CDR3 is CAIQGGTSYEQYF. For the CDR3, the DNA is TGTGCCATCCAGGGAGGGACCTCCTACGAGCAGTACTTC.

CDR3 loop: CASRGQGGPEAFF. In DNA form, the CDR3 reads TGTGCCAGCAGGGGACAGGGAGGGCCTGAAGCTTTCTTT. This rearrangement joins TRBV12-3 or TRBV12-4 to TRBJ1-1; 9 nucleotides match TRBD1. V lost 6 bases, J lost 6 bases, and 5 bases stayed unmatched. The CDR3 has 13 residues.

The J gene is TRBJ2-1, the V gene TRBV12-3 or TRBV12-4; 7 nucleotides align to TRBD1. V shed 8 bases, J shed 4 bases, and the junction held 11 bases outside the gene matches. This CDR3 is built from 15 residues. CDR3 protein: CASAIPTGLYNEQFF. Written as DNA, the CDR3 is TGTGCCAGCGCTATCCCGACAGGGCTGTACAATGAGCAGTTCTTC.

This clonotype occurred a few times. The rearrangement links TRBV7-6 to TRBJ2-2, with 8 positions matching TRBD2. Looked up from germline, CDR1 is SGHVS and CDR2 is FNYEAQ. Trimming cost V 5 bases and J 0 bases; bases outside gene matches: 14. The CDR3 is 19 residues long. CDR3 loop: CASSLWGSGGTANTGELFF. DNA for the CDR3: TGTGCCAGCAGCCTCTGGGGAAGCGGGGGAACCGCGAACACCGGGGAGCTGTTTTTT.

This clonotype occurred many times. Here the CDR3 DNA reads TGCAGTGCTAGGCGTACTAGCGGGAGAGGGGAGACCCAGTACTTC. Translating it yields CSARRTSGRGETQYF. The V call is TRBV20-1, the J call TRBJ2-5; 11 nucleotides line up with TRBD2. This CDR3 is built from 15 residues. V dropped 3 bases and J dropped 5; count of bases not matched to a gene: 8. The germline V gene encodes CDR1 DFQATT and CDR2 SNEGSKA (reference sequence).

The chain employs TRBV5-1 and TRBJ1-4; no clear D gene. The CDR3 is made up of 15 amino acids. Germline V gives CDR1 SGHRS, CDR2 YFSETQ. V gave up 2 bases and J gave up 8 bases, with 16 bases separating them. CDR3 protein: CASSFAKRVGEKLFF. The CDR3 coding sequence is TGCGCCAGCAGCTTCGCAAAACGGGTGGGCGAAAAACTGTTTTTT.

V and J are TRBV12-3 or TRBV12-4 and TRBJ1-2; D not certain. V shed 0 bases and J shed 6 bases, with 8 bases lying between them. The CDR3 extends over 13 amino acids. CDR3 nucleotide sequence: TGTGCCAGCAGTTTAGCCCCCGGAAATGGCTACACCTTC. Amino acids: CASSLAPGNGYTF.

This clonotype was detected only a few times. The rearrangement links TRBV7-9 to TRBJ2-7; D call uncertain. Trimming took off 5 bases at V and 4 bases at J, with 12 bases between the two ends. The CDR3 totals 13 residues. The V gene's germline CDR1 is SEHNR and CDR2 FQNEAQ (reference sequence). CDR3 coding DNA: TGTGCCAGCAGCCCCTCGGCGATGTACGAGCAGTACTTC. Translated: CASSPSAMYEQYF. Variable domain in full (rest from reference TRBV7-9 and TRBJ2-7): DTGVSQNPRHKITKRGQNVTFRCDPISEHNRLYWYRQTLGQGPEFLTYFQNEAQLEKSRLLSDRFSAERPKGSFSTLEIQRTEQGDSAMYLCASSPSAMYEQYFGPGTRLTVT.

The chain combines TRBV28 with TRBJ2-5, with 8 positions matching TRBD2. The CDR3 spans 15 residues. Per the germline V gene, CDR1 is MDHEN and CDR2 is SYDVKM. The trim removed 3 bases at V and 5 bases at J, leaving 8 bases unmatched. CDR3 loop: CASSLWGLEGETQYF. The CDR3, as DNA: TGTGCCAGCAGTTTGTGGGGACTAGAAGGGGAGACCCAGTACTTC.

The chain links TRBV23-1 to TRBJ2-7; the D gene could be TRBD1 or TRBD2 (7 bases each). TRBV23-1 qualifies as an ORF whose function is uncertain. The ends were cut back, 4 bases at V and 5 bases at J, with 18 bases in the middle. The CDR3 is 15 amino acids. CDR3 nucleotides: TGCGCCAGCAGTCCCCAGGGGGGGTATGCCAACGAGCAGTACTTC. This encodes CASSPQGGYANEQYF.

The chain is built from TRBV6-1 and TRBJ1-5; D uncertain. The germline V gene has CDR1 MNHNS and CDR2 SASEGT. The length of the CDR3 is 14 residues. V was clipped by 1 base and J by 7 bases, with 11 bases between them. CDR3 sequence (DNA): TGTGCCAGCAGTGAAGGTGGCAGAACGCAGCCCCAGCATTTT. Translation: CASSEGGRTQPQHF.

This clonotype has just a few counts. The chain employs TRBV4-2 and TRBJ2-7, with 8 bases lining up with TRBD1. With V trimmed by 0 bases and J by 0 bases, 4 bases remained unmatched. Germline V gene data show CDR1 as LGHNA and CDR2 as YNFKEQ. The CDR3 spans 16 residues. CDR3 loop: CASSQDLQGVSYEQYF. Here the CDR3 DNA reads TGTGCCAGCAGCCAAGATCTACAGGGGGTCTCCTACGAGCAGTACTTC.

This chain joins TRBV27 and TRBJ2-7, with TRBD2 as a possible D gene (6 bases). The CDR3 is 13 residues long. The V gene lost 8 bases and the J gene lost 2 bases, with 13 bases spanning the gap. Germline loops: CDR1 MNHEY, CDR2 SMNVEV (reference sequence). The chain's CDR3 is CASSRRVAYEQYF. Here the CDR3 DNA reads TGTGCCAGCTCCCGGAGGGTCGCCTACGAGCAGTACTTC.

The sample holds a few counts of this clonotype. This chain links TRBV6-1 with TRBJ1-1, with 7 bases aligning to TRBD1. This CDR3 comprises 12 residues. Germline values: CDR1 MNHNS, CDR2 SASEGT. J lost 11 bases, V lost 11 bases, and 14 bases had no gene match. CDR3 protein: CALRDRQGQAFF. In DNA form, the CDR3 reads TGTGCCCTCCGCGACCGACAGGGTCAGGCTTTCTTT.

This clonotype was seen ten or more times. The CDR3 DNA reads as TGCAGTGCTAGAGATATCGCCCGGGGGGGTGAAGCTTTCTTT. It codes for CSARDIARGGEAFF. This chain uses TRBV20-1 with TRBJ1-1; weak D call: TRBD1 (5 bases). The CDR3 has 14 amino acids. Trimming shortened V by 0 bases and J by 7 bases, and 15 bases separated the two germline ends. Germline-derived CDR1 and CDR2 are DFQATT and SNEGSKA (reference sequence).

V gene TRBV7-9 combines with J gene TRBJ2-1; the match to TRBD2 covers 16 bases. The CDR3 is made up of 20 amino acids. The V segment lost 1 base and the J segment 3 bases; nucleotides outside the gene matches: 9. CDR1 SEHNR and CDR2 FQNEAQ come from the germline V gene (reference sequence). The CDR3 DNA reads TGTGCCAGCAGCTTAGAACCCGGGACTAGCGGGAGGGCAAGCTACAATGAGCAGTTCTTC. The encoded protein is CASSLEPGTSGRASYNEQFF. The variable domain in full, with the rest retrieved from reference TRBV7-9 and TRBJ2-1, is DTGVSQNPRHKITKRGQNVTFRCDPISEHNRLYWYRQTLGQGPEFLTYFQNEAQLEKSRLLSDRFSAERPKGSFSTLEIQRTEQGDSAMYLCASSLEPGTSGRASYNEQFFGPGTRLTVL.

J is TRBJ2-7 and V is TRBV2, with D tentatively TRBD1 (5 bases). V shed 9 bases and J shed 4 bases, with 10 bases lying between them. The germline V gene encodes CDR1 SNHLY and CDR2 FYNNEI. CDR3 size: 11 residues. As DNA, the CDR3 is TGTGCCAGACAGGACATTTACGAGCAGTACTTC. This encodes CARQDIYEQYF.

The J gene is TRBJ1-1, the V gene TRBV4-2, with 10 bases lining up with TRBD1. In germline, CDR1 is LGHNA, CDR2 YNFKEQ. The CDR3 consists of 15 residues. The V gene end was trimmed by 5 bases and the J gene end by 9 bases; junction bases not matched to a gene: 12. The CDR3 DNA sequence: TGTGCCAGCAGCAGTCCTCGGACAGGGGGGAGTCAAGCTTTCTTT. The encoded protein is CASSSPRTGGSQAFF.

About this clonotype itself: A much larger clone sits a single nucleotide away, making a read error possible. The chain couples TRBV7-2 to TRBJ2-1; the D is unclear. Germline-derived CDR1 and CDR2 are SGHTA and FQGNSA. The CDR3 runs 15 residues. The germline V and J ends were trimmed by 6 bases and 2 bases, with 14 bases remaining between them. This CDR3 reads CASRDGISPYNEQFF. CDR3 bases: TGTGCCAGCAGAGACGGTATATCGCCCTACAATGAGCAGTTCTTC.

This clonotype turned up a few times. DNA of the CDR3: TGTGCCAGCAGCTTAGAAGCTAGAAGGAGCGGGAGTCCGCAGTATTTT. Amino acids: CASSLEARRSGSPQYF. The chain combines TRBV7-2 with TRBJ2-3; 8 bases are a match to TRBD2. The trim removed 1 base at V and 10 bases at J, leaving 13 bases unmatched. CDR1 and CDR2 from the germline V gene are SGHTA and FQGNSA. This CDR3 is built from 16 residues. The full variable domain, its missing parts supplied by reference TRBV7-2 and TRBJ2-3, is GAGVSQSPSNKVTEKGKDVELRCDPISGHTALYWYRQSLGQGLEFLIYFQGNSAPDKSGLPSDRFSAERTGGSVSTLTIQRTQQEDSAVYLCASSLEARRSGSPQYFGPGTRLTVL.

The chain has TRBV7-8 and TRBJ2-7; TRBD1 matches 7 bases. Trimming removed 4 bases from V and 6 bases from J; junction bases left unmatched: 6. This CDR3 contains 13 residues. Looked up from germline, CDR1 is SGHVS and CDR2 is FQNEAQ. The CDR3 sequence: CASSYRQGAEQYF. CDR3 bases: TGTGCCAGCAGCTACCGACAGGGAGCCGAGCAGTACTTC.

The V call is TRBV20-1, the J call TRBJ2-6; D not resolved. CDR3 length: 19 residues. The V and J ends lost 0 bases and 1 base respectively, with 19 bases between them. CDR1 is DFQATT, CDR2 SNEGSKA, per germline (reference sequence). The CDR3 bases are TGCAGTGCTAGAGATTACAAAGGACCCGTATCTTCTGGGGCCAACGTCCTGACTTTC. As protein: CSARDYKGPVSSGANVLTF.

As regards this clonotype: At one end the junction does not follow the germline gene, possibly because of a read error. The gene calls are TRBV5-4 and TRBJ2-6; D may be TRBD2 (5 bases). The CDR3 is 20 amino acids. Germline loops: CDR1 SGHNT, CDR2 YYREEE (reference sequence). The DNA for the CDR3 is TGTGCCAGCAGCCCAGTGTGGGCCCCGGGAAAAACCTCTGGGGACAACGTCCTGACTTTC. It specifies CASSPVWAPGKTSGDNVLTF.

There are many counts of this clonotype. The chain links TRBV7-3 to TRBJ2-1, with 7 bases that match TRBD1. The CDR3 runs to 14 residues. The V segment lost 4 bases and the J segment 6 bases; nucleotides outside the gene matches: 6. The germline gives CDR1 SGHTA, CDR2 FQGTGA. CDR3 sequence: CASSSTGDRNEQFF. The CDR3 nucleotides read TGTGCCAGCAGCTCCACAGGGGACCGCAATGAGCAGTTCTTC. Looking up the rest from reference TRBV7-3 and TRBJ2-1 gives the full variable domain: GAGVSQTPSNKVTEKGKYVELRCDPISGHTALYWYRQSLGQGPEFLIYFQGTGAADDSGLPNDRFFAVRPEGSVSTLKIQRTERGDSAVYLCASSSTGDRNEQFFGPGTRLTVL.